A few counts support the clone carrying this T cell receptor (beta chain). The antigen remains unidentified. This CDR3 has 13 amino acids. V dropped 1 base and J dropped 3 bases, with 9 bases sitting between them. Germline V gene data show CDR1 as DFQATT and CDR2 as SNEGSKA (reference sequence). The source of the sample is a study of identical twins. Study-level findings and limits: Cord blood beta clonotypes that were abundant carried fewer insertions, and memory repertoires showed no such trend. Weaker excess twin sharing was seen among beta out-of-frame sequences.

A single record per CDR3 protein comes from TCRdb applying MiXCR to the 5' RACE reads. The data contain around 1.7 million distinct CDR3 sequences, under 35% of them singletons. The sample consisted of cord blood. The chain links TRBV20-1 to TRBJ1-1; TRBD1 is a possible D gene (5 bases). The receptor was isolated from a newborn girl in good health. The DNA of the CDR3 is TGCAGTGCTAGAGGGGGCGCGGACACTGAAGCTTTCTTT. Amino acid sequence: CSARGGADTEAFF.